This T cell receptor (beta chain) derives from a study of a mutant IDH1 vaccine in newly diagnosed glioma. Study summary: Week 35 was assigned to visit V12, and week 47 was assigned to visit V13.

Clones were sequenced by immunoSEQ multiplex PCR, and TCRdb holds only the in-frame ones, with some missing. The data contain about 34,000 clones, about 87% of them seen just once; the ten biggest clones take up approximately 12%. Points on this clone: What it binds is unknown.

The time point: week 47, end of study. Each vaccine dose was 300 ug of mutant IDH1 20-mer peptide, with topical imiquimod. The source of this sequence is a woman aged 30 to 39 with glioma. Material: PBMCs, obtained from a glioma patient whose treatment included an IDH1 peptide vaccine.

The CDR3 DNA follows: TGTGCCAGCAGTCCCAATGCCAGGGGAGGGACAGATACGCAGTATTTT. Translated: CASSPNARGGTDTQYF. V is TRBV25-1 and J is TRBJ2-3; D may be TRBD2 (7 bases). Per the germline V gene, CDR1 is MGHDK and CDR2 is SYGVNS. The CDR3 consists of 16 residues. Trimming removed 5 bases at V and 3 bases at J, with 18 bases between. Using reference TRBV25-1 and TRBJ2-3 for the parts outside the CDR3, the full variable domain is EADIYQTPRYLVIGTGKKITLECSQTMGHDKMYWYQQDPGMELHLIHYSYGVNSTEKGDLSSESTVSRIRTEHFPLTLESARPSHTSQYLCASSPNARGGTDTQYFGPGTRLTVL.